This T cell receptor beta chain was profiled in a study of T cells in Graves' hyperthyroidism and ophthalmopathy (dated by TCRdb to the late 2010s). For the study in its entirety: Peripheral blood samples were taken at the time of initial diagnosis, prior to any treatment. A discovery cohort of 95 to 100 patients, approximately 44 with Graves' ophthalmopathy and 57 with stable Graves' hyperthyroidism, was used to find distinguishing TCR V-J signatures. Prospective prediction of ophthalmopathy was tested in an independent validation cohort of 18 hyperthyroidism patients and some 17 patients who later progressed to ophthalmopathy. The 100 or so discovery patients were divided at random into training and test sets in a 7:3 ratio. Thyroid tissue and blood T-cell repertoires from roughly six Graves' hyperthyroidism patients were also compared in the study. Once sampling was done, hyperthyroidism patients were given methimazole at a starting dose of 30 mg daily, whereas ophthalmopathy patients were given high-dose intravenous methylprednisolone. The paper reports TCR Vbeta CDR3 sequencing of some 140 peripheral blood samples: 43 ophthalmopathy, 70 to 85 hyperthyroidism and approximately 17 progressor patients. Study-wide findings and limitations: Ophthalmopathy was separated from stable hyperthyroidism by a 13 V-J signature model, with over 85% sensitivity and approximately 81% specificity obtained in cross-validation and 80%/75% obtained in testing. In validation, the model predicted progression to ophthalmopathy a median of around 6.5 months before onset, with over 55% sensitivity and 72.22% specificity. Most expanded thyroid clonotypes (frequency above 0.001) were also detected in blood, suggesting blood repertoires may reflect thyroid immune responses. No statistical method was used to set the sample size in advance, and investigators knew the group allocation.

The TCR beta CDR3 regions were amplified from the RNA transcripts. For the first round of RT-PCR on the TCR CDR3, the HTBI primer set was used together with the Qiagen OneStep RT-PCR kit. Libraries were constructed in a second round of multiplex PCR, after which size selection and purification were carried out. The libraries were sequenced on an Illumina HiSeq2000 using paired-end 100 bp reads. The paper's processing steps were these. Raw data were processed with SOAPnuke, discarding reads with adapters, uncalled bases, mean Phred below 15, or no exact constant-primer or identifier match. COPE v1.2.5 was used to merge high-quality paired reads, and clonotypes were defined as unique nucleotide sequences. MiTCR v1.1 was used to align clonotypes to the IMGT TRBV, TRBD and TRBJ reference segments. Analysis was restricted to V-J combinations with a frequency above 0.0001, which covered about 99% of repertoires. A TCS score was defined as the ratio between F50 (clonal expansion) and ExV (chaos), using BLOSUM62-based TCRdist between CDR3 peptides within each V-J. Welch's t-statistics and random forest reduced around 550 V-J features to 13, which were used in a naive Bayes classifier (R e1071). TCRdb reanalyzed the raw reads on its own, using fastp at Q25 for trimming and MiXCR for clone calling, and kept in-frame beta chains. Each CDR3 protein appears once, grouped with its most common genes and DNA. The V and J calls follow TCRdb's processing rather than the paper's. The sample contains roughly 500,000 distinct CDR3 sequences, under 25% of them found a single time. The ten most abundant clones make up 45% to 55% of the sample.

With regard to this clonotype: The antigen this receptor binds is unknown. The sample holds no much larger clone one base away, and base qualities are not on file.

Moderately to severely active disease, a Clinical Activity Score of at least 3, a NOSPECS grade of at least 4, and a duration under 3 months were present in ophthalmopathy patients. The study excluded patients with uncontrolled infections, other autoimmune diseases, pregnancy or lactation. Clinical symptoms, serum thyroxine and TRAb, thyroid ultrasound, and orbital computed tomography formed the basis for the diagnoses. PBMCs were isolated from about 9.1 ml of fresh peripheral blood by Ficoll-Paque density gradient centrifugation. Trizol reagent was used to extract total RNA, and RNA quality was then checked on an Agilent 2100 Bioanalyzer. This TCR came from a woman in her sixties or seventies with Graves' ophthalmopathy. Input material: blood.

The encoded CDR3 is CASSTLGSGELFF. The DNA sequence is given as TGTGCCAGCAGCACACTGGGGTCCGGGGAGCTGTTTTTT. The chain was built from TRBV7-9 and TRBJ2-2; no D segment can be confidently identified. Taken from the germline V gene (reference sequence), the CDR1 and CDR2 loops are SEHNR and FQNEAQ. The CDR3 contains 13 residues, cysteine and phenylalanine counted. The sequence is cut down to CDR3 DNA, 39 bases in frame from base 1. A distance of 10 bases separates the germline ends of V and J, which lose 5 bases and 6 bases respectively.